A single sample is the source of the 20 T cell receptor beta chains below, sequenced in a study of graft-versus-host responses after intestinal transplantation. Their cognate antigens are unknown. TCRdb's copy holds only in-frame clones and misses some; the assay was immunoSEQ multiplex PCR. The table lists 73,000 or so clones, 85% to 90% of them singletons, with approximately 4.1% in the top ten. Material: unstimulated CD8+ T cells sorted from spleen or lymph node cells, obtained before transplant. These receptors were taken from a human donor who was the organ donor for an intestinal transplant.

This rearrangement joins TRBV13 to TRBJ2-5, with 10 bases aligning to TRBD2. V lost 5 bases, J lost 3 bases, and 3 bases stayed unmatched. Looked up from germline, CDR1 is PRHDT and CDR2 is FYEKMQ (reference sequence). This CDR3 comprises 14 residues. CDR3 in amino acids: CASSQRGGEETQYF. The CDR3 nucleotides are TGTGCCAGCAGCCAGCGGGGGGGCGAAGAGACCCAGTACTTC. Full variable domain (remainder filled in from reference TRBV13 and TRBJ2-5): AAGVIQSPRHLIKEKRETATLKCYPIPRHDTVYWYQQGPGQDPQFLISFYEKMQSDKGSIPDRFSAQQFSDYHSELNMSSLELGDSALYFCASSQRGGEETQYFGPGTRLLVL.

The chain employs TRBV14 and TRBJ1-6; 7 bases map to TRBD1. Germline V gene sequence: CDR1 SGHDN, CDR2 FVKESK. This CDR3 region has 15 residues. V dropped 7 bases and J dropped 9; count of bases not matched to a gene: 12. The chain's CDR3 is CASITGEESGSPLHF. DNA of the CDR3: TGTGCCAGCATCACAGGGGAGGAGAGCGGTTCACCCCTCCACTTT.

The chain couples TRBV18 to TRBJ1-1; D possibly corresponds to TRBD1 (6 bases). This CDR3 has 14 amino acids. Germline V gives CDR1 KGHSH, CDR2 LQKENI. V lost 6 bases to trimming and J lost 0 bases, with 11 bases between them. In DNA, the CDR3 is TGTGCCAGCTCCCCCGAGGGGGTGAACACTGAAGCTTTCTTT. This gives the protein CASSPEGVNTEAFF.

The V and J genes are TRBV27 and TRBJ2-2, with D maybe TRBD2 (7 bases). Germline loops: CDR1 MNHEY, CDR2 SMNVEV (reference sequence). The CDR3 totals 15 residues. Trimming removed 0 bases at V and 7 bases at J, with 12 bases between. CDR3: CASSLSGGLGGELFF. CDR3 nucleotide sequence: TGTGCCAGCAGTTTATCGGGGGGGCTGGGCGGGGAGCTGTTTTTT.

The chain links TRBV5-6 to TRBJ2-7; weak D call: TRBD1 (6 bases). The V gene lost 4 bases and the J gene lost 0 bases, with 17 bases spanning the gap. There are 16 residues in the CDR3. The germline V gene encodes CDR1 SGHDT and CDR2 YYEEEE. The CDR3 is CASSRVGGVISYEQYV. CDR3 nucleotides: TGTGCCAGCAGCAGAGTTGGGGGCGTTATCTCCTACGAGCAGTACGTC.

This sequence joins TRBV28 and TRBJ2-3, with D possibly matching TRBD1 (6 bases). The CDR3 spans 11 residues. Germline V gives CDR1 MDHEN, CDR2 SYDVKM. Trimming removed 4 bases from V and 13 bases from J, with 12 bases in between. For the CDR3, the DNA is TGTGCCAGCAGTTGGGGGCGTACCGAGTATTTT. Amino acid sequence: CASSWGRTEYF.

V gene TRBV5-1 combines with J gene TRBJ1-4, with D possibly matching TRBD1 (6 bases). This CDR3 is built from 14 residues. Germline-derived CDR1 and CDR2 are SGHRS and YFSETQ. The germline V and J ends were trimmed by 0 bases and 6 bases, with 9 bases remaining between them. The CDR3 sequence is CASSLGDNDEKLFF. The CDR3 DNA follows: TGCGCCAGCAGCTTGGGGGACAACGATGAAAAACTGTTTTTT.

Regarding this clone: Mismatch with germline at one junction end may stem from a read error. This sequence joins TRBV7-7 and TRBJ2-5; 11 nucleotides match TRBD2. CDR1 and CDR2 from the germline V gene are SSHAT and FNYEAQ (reference sequence). The CDR3 loop spans 14 amino acids. The CDR3 is CASSSSGGLETQYF. Written as DNA, the CDR3 is TGTGCTAGCAGCTCTAGCGGGGGGCTGGAGACCCAGTACTTC.

The rearrangement joins TRBV7-6 to TRBJ1-3; D remains ambiguous. The V gene lost 1 base and the J gene lost 0 bases, with 4 bases spanning the gap. CDR3 size: 14 residues. Germline V gene sequence: CDR1 SGHVS, CDR2 FNYEAQ. CDR3 region: CASSLGSSGNTIYF. CDR3 nucleotide sequence: TGTGCCAGCAGCTTAGGGAGCTCTGGAAACACCATATATTTT.

In the case of this clone: Distinct nucleotide sequences in the sample also encode this CDR3. The chain carries TRBV28 and TRBJ1-3, with 7 bases lining up with TRBD1. Trimming at V came to 2 bases and at J to 3 bases, leaving 1 base not matched to a gene. CDR3 size: 14 residues. CDR1 is MDHEN, CDR2 SYDVKM, per germline. This chain's CDR3 is CASSLGDSGNTIYF. CDR3 sequence (DNA): TGTGCCAGCAGTTTAGGGGACAGTGGAAACACCATATATTTT.

The chain links TRBV7-8 to TRBJ2-2, with 9 bases aligning to TRBD1. Germline lookup yields CDR1 SGHVS and CDR2 FQNEAQ. The CDR3 length is 17 residues. Trimming cost V 0 bases and J 4 bases; bases outside gene matches: 6. Here the CDR3 reads CASSLARDRAGTGELFF. As DNA, the CDR3 is TGTGCCAGCAGCTTAGCACGGGACAGGGCCGGCACCGGGGAGCTGTTTTTT.

V and J are TRBV5-4 and TRBJ1-1; 10 bases map to TRBD1. In germline, CDR1 is SGHNT, CDR2 YYREEE (reference sequence). The CDR3 loop spans 16 amino acids. V was clipped by 5 bases and J by 3 bases; unmatched bases: 10. CDR3 loop: CASSYRTGGRDTEAFF. The CDR3 nucleotides are TGTGCCAGCAGTTATAGGACAGGGGGGAGGGACACTGAAGCTTTCTTT.

The chain is built from TRBV13 and TRBJ1-2; D may be TRBD1 (5 bases). The V and J ends lost 2 bases and 6 bases respectively, with 7 bases between them. The CDR3 is made up of 12 amino acids. Germline assignment: CDR1 PRHDT and CDR2 FYEKMQ (reference sequence). This chain's CDR3 is CASSLRGNGYTF. Here the CDR3 DNA reads TGTGCCAGCAGCTTACGGGGGAATGGCTACACCTTC.

The chain couples TRBV6-5 to TRBJ2-2; tentative D call: TRBD1 (6 bases). Trimming stripped 2 bases from V and 3 bases from J, with 10 bases between. In germline, CDR1 is MNHEY, CDR2 SVGAGI. The CDR3 extends over 15 amino acids. The CDR3 nucleotides read TGTGCCAGCAGTTACGAGACAGGCGACACCGGGGAGCTGTTTTTT. Protein product: CASSYETGDTGELFF.

The gene calls are TRBV15 and TRBJ2-1, with a weak D call TRBD1 (5 bases). The CDR3 is made up of 15 amino acids. V was pared by 0 bases and J by 4 bases, with 10 bases between. CDR1 and CDR2 from the germline V gene are LNHNV and YYDKDF (reference sequence). This CDR3 reads CATSRDRAPYNEQFF. The CDR3 coding sequence is TGTGCCACCAGCAGAGACAGGGCCCCTTACAATGAGCAGTTCTTC.

The rearrangement uses TRBV2 and TRBJ1-5; D may be TRBD1 (5 bases). The CDR3 has 16 residues. CDR1 SNHLY and CDR2 FYNNEI come from the germline V gene. Trimming stripped 1 base from V and 2 bases from J, with 12 bases between. The CDR3 nucleotides read TGTGCCAGCAGTGAAGGGGGCACCTCTGGCAATCAGCCCCAGCATTTT. It codes for CASSEGGTSGNQPQHF.

This chain links TRBV4-2 with TRBJ2-3; TRBD2 might be the D (6 bases). This CDR3 has 15 residues. V was trimmed by 0 bases and J by 3 bases, leaving 10 bases between them. Germline loops: CDR1 LGHNA, CDR2 YNFKEQ. CDR3 DNA sequence: TGTGCCAGCAGCCAAGAGTCCGGGGGTACAGATACGCAGTATTTT. It translates to CASSQESGGTDTQYF.

The chain links TRBV6-5 to TRBJ1-6; TRBD1 matches 7 bases. With V trimmed by 2 bases and J by 7 bases, 5 bases remained unmatched. This CDR3 has 15 residues. Germline-derived CDR1 and CDR2 are MNHEY and SVGAGI. CDR3 region: CASSYGDSTNSPLHF. The CDR3 bases are TGTGCCAGCAGTTACGGGGACAGCACCAATTCACCCCTCCACTTT.

This sequence joins TRBV5-4 and TRBJ2-1, with D tentatively TRBD1 (6 bases). Trimming pared 4 bases from V and 8 bases from J, leaving 16 bases between. The CDR3 has 14 amino acids. Germline values: CDR1 SGHNT, CDR2 YYREEE (reference sequence). The CDR3 DNA reads as TGTGCCAGCAGCCGCTTGGGGCAGGGGTATGAGCAGTTCTTC. Translation: CASSRLGQGYEQFF.

The V gene is TRBV30, the J gene TRBJ1-3; D is perhaps TRBD1 (5 bases). The germline V gene encodes CDR1 GTSNPN and CDR2 SVGIG (reference sequence). This CDR3 spans 14 amino acids. Trimming removed 5 bases from V and 2 bases from J, with 13 bases in between. The CDR3 nucleotides read TGTGCCTGGGACGTCGGGGGGGCTGGAAACACCATATATTTT. As protein: CAWDVGGAGNTIYF.